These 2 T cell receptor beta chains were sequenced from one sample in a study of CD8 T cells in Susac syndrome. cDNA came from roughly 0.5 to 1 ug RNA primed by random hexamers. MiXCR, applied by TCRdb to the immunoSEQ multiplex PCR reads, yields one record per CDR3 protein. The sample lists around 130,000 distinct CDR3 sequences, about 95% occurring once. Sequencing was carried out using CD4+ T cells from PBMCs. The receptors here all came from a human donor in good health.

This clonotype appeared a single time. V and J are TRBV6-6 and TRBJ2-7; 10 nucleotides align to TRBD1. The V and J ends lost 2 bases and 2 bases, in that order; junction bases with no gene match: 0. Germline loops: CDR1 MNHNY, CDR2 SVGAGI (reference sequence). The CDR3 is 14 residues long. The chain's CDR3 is CASSYGTGAYEQYF. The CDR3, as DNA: TGTGCCAGCAGTTACGGGACAGGGGCCTACGAGCAGTACTTC.

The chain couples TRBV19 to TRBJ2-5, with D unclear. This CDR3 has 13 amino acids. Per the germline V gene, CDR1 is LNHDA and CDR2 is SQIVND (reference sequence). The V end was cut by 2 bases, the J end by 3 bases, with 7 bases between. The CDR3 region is CASSIMGKETQYF. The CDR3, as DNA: TGTGCCAGTAGTATAATGGGTAAAGAGACCCAGTACTTC.